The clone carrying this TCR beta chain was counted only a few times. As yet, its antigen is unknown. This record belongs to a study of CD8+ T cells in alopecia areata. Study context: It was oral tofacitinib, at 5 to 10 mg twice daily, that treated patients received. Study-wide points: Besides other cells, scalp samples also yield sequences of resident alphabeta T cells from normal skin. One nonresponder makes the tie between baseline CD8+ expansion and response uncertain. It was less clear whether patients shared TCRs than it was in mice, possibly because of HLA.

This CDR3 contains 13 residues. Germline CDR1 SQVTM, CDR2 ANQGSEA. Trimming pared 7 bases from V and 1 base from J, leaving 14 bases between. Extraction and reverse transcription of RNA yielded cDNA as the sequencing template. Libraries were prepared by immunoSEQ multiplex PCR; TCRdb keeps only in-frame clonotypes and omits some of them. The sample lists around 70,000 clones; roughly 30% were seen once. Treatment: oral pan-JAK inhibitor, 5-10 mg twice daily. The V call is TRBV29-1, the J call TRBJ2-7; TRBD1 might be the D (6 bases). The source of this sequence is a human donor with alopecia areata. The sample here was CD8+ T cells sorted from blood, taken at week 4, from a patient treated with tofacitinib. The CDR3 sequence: CSGIPTGSYEQYF. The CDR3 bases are TGCAGCGGGATCCCGACAGGTTCCTACGAGCAGTACTTC.